Listed below are T cell receptor beta chains from one sample, sequenced in a study of blood T cell repertoires in COVID-19. Only in-frame clones appear in the TCRdb table, and some are missing; sequencing was by immunoSEQ multiplex PCR. The sample has under 300,000 clones, about 88% seen once. Input material: peripheral blood. Receptors were obtained from a man aged 18 to 30 with active or convalescent COVID-19. The CDR3 runs from the conserved cysteine through the conserved F or W.

j_call	v_call	cdr3_aa
TRBJ1-6	TRBV4-2	CASSPGTENSPLHF
TRBJ1-3	TRBV6-5	CASKIGQSGNTIYF
TRBJ2-3	TRBV13	CASSPGYHTTDTQYF
TRBJ2-1	TRBV4-1	CASRRDRVEFF
TRBJ1-2	TRBV5-1	CASSLSAGTSSGYTF
TRBJ1-2	TRBV5-1	CASSLGMRGRSYGYTF
TRBJ2-3	TRBV5-1	CASSLAAGGTDTQYF
TRBJ2-2	TRBV7-8	CASRENRQGITGELFF
TRBJ1-2	TRBV5-1	CASSQTGQGTYGYTF
TRBJ1-6	TRBV16	CASSPGLSYNSPLHF
TRBJ2-7	TRBV5-4	CASSRTPPNYEQYF
TRBJ2-1	TRBV11-3	CASSPTSGRDNEQFF
TRBJ2-7	TRBV7-6	CASSPTGEIYEQYF
TRBJ2-3	TRBV15	CATSTGGDTQYF
TRBJ2-3	TRBV5-6	CASSLILDTQYF
TRBJ2-1	TRBV3-1/TRBV3-2	CASSQGLAGGYEQFF
TRBJ2-7	TRBV30	CAWSRTTPYEQYF
TRBJ2-2	TRBV4-1	CASSQGGLDTGELFF
TRBJ1-6	TRBV11-2	CASTGQKNSPLHF
TRBJ2-3	TRBV30	CAWSGQFGDTQYF
TRBJ1-3	TRBV28	CASSPKGDRVGNTIYF